The T cell receptor beta chain under discussion was sequenced for a study of blood T cell repertoires in COVID-19. The CDR3 runs 14 residues. Germline lookup yields CDR1 MDHEN and CDR2 SYDVKM. The V end was cut by 3 bases, the J end by 1 base, with 9 bases between. Only in-frame clones appear in the TCRdb table, and some are missing; sequencing was by immunoSEQ multiplex PCR. Seen here are 120,000 to 150,000 clones, more than 75% observed once, and the top ten hold 1.2%. The TCR comes from a woman in her 30s with acute COVID-19. This sequence joins TRBV28 and TRBJ2-5, with a tentative D call TRBD1 (5 bases). Input material: PBMCs or T cells enriched from blood (not recorded which). The CDR3 bases are TGTGCCAGCAGTTTTCAGGGTGGCCAAGAGACCCAGTACTTC. It translates to CASSFQGGQETQYF. The whole variable domain, remainder taken from reference TRBV28 and TRBJ2-5, is DVKVTQSSRYLVKRTGEKVFLECVQDMDHENMFWYRQDPGLGLRLIYFSYDVKMKEKGDIPEGYSVSREKKERFSLILESASTNQTSMYLCASSFQGGQETQYFGPGTRLLVL.